Listed here are 8 T cell receptor beta chains from one sample, sequenced in a study of cytotoxic CD8 clonotypes in ibrutinib-treated CLL. The protocol was immunoSEQ multiplex PCR, while the TCRdb copy is restricted to in-frame clones and leaves out a portion. Found here are around 310,000 clones, about 80% of them singletons; the top ten hold over 5%. The sequences come from PBMCs, collected before ibrutinib treatment. All receptors derive from a human donor with chronic lymphocytic leukemia.

This clone has just one count. The chain recombines TRBV5-1 with TRBJ1-4, with D possibly being TRBD1 (5 bases). Germline V gene data show CDR1 as SGHRS and CDR2 as YFSETQ. Trimming stripped 4 bases from V and 7 bases from J, with 17 bases between. The CDR3 contains 15 residues. CDR3 bases: TGCGCCAGCAGCCCCACAGGTTCGAGTAGTGAAAAACTGTTTTTT. Its translation: CASSPTGSSSEKLFF.

This clone was picked up a small number of times. The chain couples TRBV10-3 to TRBJ2-2; perhaps TRBD2 as D (7 bases). Trimming stripped 6 bases from V and 2 bases from J, with 13 bases between. Germline V gene lookup returns CDR1 ENHRY and CDR2 SYGVKD. There are 15 residues in the CDR3. CDR3 residues: CAIRRSGTNTGELFF. CDR3 nucleotides: TGTGCCATCAGGCGAAGCGGGACAAACACCGGGGAGCTGTTTTTT.

This clone occurred a few times. This chain links TRBV5-1 with TRBJ1-2; 9 nucleotides agree with TRBD1. Germline CDR1 reads SGHRS; CDR2 reads YFSETQ. With 4 bases clipped from V and 4 bases from J, the junction kept 5 bases outside the gene matches. The CDR3 spans 14 residues. CDR3 sequence: CASSRTGEPYGYTF. CDR3 coding DNA: TGCGCCAGCAGCCGGACAGGGGAGCCCTATGGCTACACCTTC.

This clone was seen just once. V gene TRBV5-4 combines with J gene TRBJ2-2; 10 bases map to TRBD1. In germline, CDR1 is SGHNT, CDR2 YYREEE (reference sequence). The V gene end was trimmed by 4 bases and the J gene end by 4 bases; junction bases not matched to a gene: 4. The CDR3 has 15 amino acids. The CDR3 nucleotides are TGTGCCAGCAGCGGCCGGGACAGGGGCACCGGGGAGCTGTTTTTT. Amino acid sequence: CASSGRDRGTGELFF.

The rearrangement uses TRBV20-1 and TRBJ2-7, with no clear D. The CDR3 is 11 residues long. The germline CDR1 and CDR2 sequences are DFQATT and SNEGSKA (reference sequence). V was clipped by 1 base and J by 3 bases, with 4 bases between them. Here the CDR3 DNA reads TGCAGTGCTAGAGCAGACTACGAGCAGTACTTC. Its translation is CSARADYEQYF.

The V gene is TRBV30, the J gene TRBJ2-2; 12 bases match TRBD2. J gave up 7 bases and V 4 bases, and 1 base lay outside the gene matches. This CDR3 contains 13 residues. Germline V CDR1 and CDR2: GTSNPN, SVGIG (reference sequence). CDR3 coding DNA: TGTGCCTGGACTAGCGGGAGGGACGGGGAGCTGTTTTTT. Residues: CAWTSGRDGELFF.

Only a few counts were recorded for this clone. This rearrangement joins TRBV28 to TRBJ2-2; D unresolved. The germline V gene has CDR1 MDHEN and CDR2 SYDVKM. The CDR3 has 15 amino acids. V was shortened by 5 bases and J by 0 bases, with 10 bases between the two germline ends. CDR3 bases: TGTGCCAGCAGTCCCGCCGGACCGAACACCGGGGAGCTGTTTTTT. Translated, it gives CASSPAGPNTGELFF.

Here the CDR3 DNA reads TGTGCCAGTAGTAGTCAGATCGGACAGCAAGAGACCCAGTACTTC. Translating gives CASSSQIGQQETQYF. This chain links TRBV19 with TRBJ2-5; D is possibly TRBD1 (6 bases). V lost 4 bases to trimming and J lost 2 bases, with 14 bases between them. Germline CDR1 is LNHDA and CDR2 is SQIVND (reference sequence). This CDR3 comprises 15 residues.